Listed below are T cell receptor beta chains from one sample, sequenced in a study of T cell changes during pregnancy in multiple sclerosis. Sequencing was performed with immunoSEQ multiplex PCR; in TCRdb, only in-frame clones are kept and a portion is missing. Of fewer than 75,000 clones listed, 75% to 95% were seen once; the top ten hold about 2.3%. This specimen was peripheral blood, taken in the first trimester of pregnancy. The receptors stem from a female donor with multiple sclerosis, enrolled in a pregnancy study. Each CDR3 is given with its conserved first and last residue. D genes are given only for firm matches. Not every row has a clone size; where given, it reads once, few, many or a size class.

size: NA
D: TRBD1
V: TRBV5-1
length: 15
J: TRBJ2-3
DNA: TGCGCCACCTCACAGGGGAACGTTCGCACAGATACGCAGTATTTT
CDR3: CATSQGNVRTDTQYF

size: NA
D: TRBD1
V: TRBV7-2
length: 16
J: TRBJ1-2
DNA: TGTGCCAGCAGCCGTATACCGGGACAGGGTTCCTTTGGCTACACCTTC
CDR3: CASSRIPGQGSFGYTF

size: NA
D: NA
V: TRBV27
length: 16
J: TRBJ2-7
DNA: TGTGCCAGCAGTTGGCCATCGACAGGAGGTAATTACGAGCAGTACTTC
CDR3: CASSWPSTGGNYEQYF

size: NA
D: TRBD2
V: TRBV5-1
length: 13
J: TRBJ2-7
DNA: TGCGCCAGCAGCTTAGCGGGGCTCTACGAGCAGTACTTC
CDR3: CASSLAGLYEQYF

size: NA
D: NA
V: TRBV30
length: 15
J: TRBJ2-1
DNA: TGTGCCTGGAGGGGAGGGGGTAGAGTCTACAATGAGCAGTTCTTC
CDR3: CAWRGGGRVYNEQFF

size: NA
D: TRBD1
V: TRBV29-1
length: 13
J: TRBJ2-2
DNA: TGCAGCTCACAGGGGGCAGACACCGGGGAGCTGTTTTTT
CDR3: CSSQGADTGELFF

size: NA
D: NA
V: TRBV6-6
length: 13
J: TRBJ1-1
DNA: TGTGCCAGCAGTTTGTCCCTATACACTGAAGCTTTCTTT
CDR3: CASSLSLYTEAFF

size: NA
D: TRBD1
V: TRBV7-9
length: 16
J: TRBJ2-7
DNA: TGTGCCAGCAGCCCCCGGGGACAGGGGGCGGTCTACGAGCAGTACTTC
CDR3: CASSPRGQGAVYEQYF

size: NA
D: TRBD1
V: TRBV6-1
length: 14
J: TRBJ1-5
DNA: TGTGCCAGCAGTCGGACAGGGCGGGATCAGCCCCAGCATTTT
CDR3: CASSRTGRDQPQHF

size: NA
D: TRBD2
V: TRBV5-1
length: 16
J: TRBJ2-3
DNA: TGCGCCAGCAGCCTGAGATTAGCGGGAGAGGTAGATACGCAGTATTTT
CDR3: CASSLRLAGEVDTQYF

size: few
D: TRBD1
V: TRBV5-1
length: 13
J: TRBJ2-7
DNA: TGCGCCAGCAGCTTACAGGGGTTACACGAGCAGTACTTC
CDR3: CASSLQGLHEQYF

size: once
D: TRBD1
V: TRBV30
length: 12
J: TRBJ2-7
DNA: TGTGCCTTTTCCGACAGGGCCGACGAGCAGTACTTC
CDR3: CAFSDRADEQYF

size: NA
D: NA
V: TRBV5-1
length: 17
J: TRBJ2-6
DNA: TGCGCCAGCAGCCCCGAGGGGGGGCTAGCTGGGGCCAACGTCCTGACTTTC
CDR3: CASSPEGGLAGANVLTF

size: NA
D: NA
V: TRBV28
length: 12
J: TRBJ1-2
DNA: TGTGCCAGCAGTTCACATCCGGGTGGCTACACCTTC
CDR3: CASSSHPGGYTF

size: NA
D: NA
V: TRBV18
length: 12
J: TRBJ1-1
DNA: TGTGCCAGCTCATCTCCCGGGACAGAAGCTTTCTTT
CDR3: CASSSPGTEAFF

size: NA
D: NA
V: TRBV6-6
length: 15
J: TRBJ2-7
DNA: TGTGCCAGCAGTTACTCGATTTCCCGGGACTACGAGCAGTACTTC
CDR3: CASSYSISRDYEQYF

size: NA
D: NA
V: TRBV6-1
length: 14
J: TRBJ2-3
DNA: TGTGCCAGCAGTGTCGCACTAAACACAGATACGCAGTATTTT
CDR3: CASSVALNTDTQYF

size: NA
D: NA
V: TRBV7-2
length: 14
J: TRBJ2-2
DNA: TGTGCCAGCAGCTCCGGTTCGAACACCGGGGAGCTGTTTTTT
CDR3: CASSSGSNTGELFF

size: NA
D: NA
V: TRBV2
length: 13
J: TRBJ2-1
DNA: TGTGCCAGCAGGAGGGACTCCTCTGGGGAGCAGTTCTTC
CDR3: CASRRDSSGEQFF

size: NA
D: NA
V: TRBV5-5
length: 18
J: TRBJ1-4
DNA: TGTGCCAGCAGCTTGGGGGCAGGCCGAGTTGCAACTAATGAAAAACTGTTTTTT
CDR3: CASSLGAGRVATNEKLFF

size: NA
D: NA
V: TRBV7-2
length: 16
J: TRBJ2-7
DNA: TGTGCCAGCAGTTTCCAAGGAGGGGCCGCCTCCTACGAGCAGTACTTC
CDR3: CASSFQGGAASYEQYF

size: NA
D: NA
V: TRBV7-9
length: 12
J: TRBJ2-7
DNA: TGTGCCAGCAGCTTCCAGCAGGGCGAGCAGTACTTC
CDR3: CASSFQQGEQYF

size: NA
D: NA
V: TRBV30
length: 15
J: TRBJ1-5
DNA: TGTGCCTGGAGTGTAGGTCCGGAGCGCAATCAGCCCCAGCATTTT
CDR3: CAWSVGPERNQPQHF

size: NA
D: TRBD1
V: TRBV6-6
length: 15
J: TRBJ1-5
DNA: TGTGCCAGCAGTTACTCAGGACAGGGGGGCCAGCCCCAGCATTTT
CDR3: CASSYSGQGGQPQHF

size: NA
D: NA
V: TRBV5-1
length: 13
J: TRBJ2-5
DNA: TGCGCCAGCAGAGTGGGCCAGGGAGAGACCCAGTACTTC
CDR3: CASRVGQGETQYF

size: NA
D: TRBD2
V: TRBV6-4
length: 15
J: TRBJ2-1
DNA: TGTGCCAGCAGTTCCCTAGCGGGGGCTTACAATGAGCAGTTCTTC
CDR3: CASSSLAGAYNEQFF

size: NA
D: TRBD2
V: TRBV7-3
length: 15
J: TRBJ2-3
DNA: TGTGCCAGCAGCCCACTAGCGGGGAGCACAGATACGCAGTATTTT
CDR3: CASSPLAGSTDTQYF

size: NA
D: NA
V: TRBV30
length: 13
J: TRBJ1-2
DNA: TGTGCCTGGACGAAAGGTCAGGGCTATGGCTACACCTTC
CDR3: CAWTKGQGYGYTF

size: NA
D: NA
V: TRBV19
length: 12
J: TRBJ2-3
DNA: TGTGCCTCCCTAGGGGTCACAGATACGCAGTATTTT
CDR3: CASLGVTDTQYF

size: NA
D: TRBD1
V: TRBV5-4
length: 15
J: TRBJ2-7
DNA: TGTGCCAGCAGCTCCGGGACAGGGACCTCCTACGAGCAGTACTTC
CDR3: CASSSGTGTSYEQYF

size: NA
D: NA
V: TRBV5-5
length: 12
J: TRBJ1-1
DNA: TGTGCCAGCAGCTTGAGACTCACTGAAGCTTTCTTT
CDR3: CASSLRLTEAFF

size: NA
D: NA
V: TRBV5-4
length: 15
J: TRBJ2-3
DNA: TGTGCCAGCAGCTTGGCCGGGACTGGGGCGGATACGCAGTATTTT
CDR3: CASSLAGTGADTQYF

size: NA
D: NA
V: TRBV5-5
length: 16
J: TRBJ1-4
DNA: TGTGCCAGCAGCCTTTCCGCACAGGGACCGAATGAAAAACTGTTTTTT
CDR3: CASSLSAQGPNEKLFF

size: NA
D: TRBD2
V: TRBV9
length: 14
J: TRBJ2-3
DNA: TGTGCCAGCAGCCCCCGGGACGGGGGGGATACGCAGTATTTT
CDR3: CASSPRDGGDTQYF

size: NA
D: TRBD1
V: TRBV5-1
length: 14
J: TRBJ2-5
DNA: TGCGCCAGCAGCCTGGGGACAGCCGAACAGACCCAGTACTTC
CDR3: CASSLGTAEQTQYF

size: once
D: TRBD2
V: TRBV6-5
length: 15
J: TRBJ2-3
DNA: TGTGCCAGCAGTTACGGCGGGGGGAGCACAGATACGCAGTATTTT
CDR3: CASSYGGGSTDTQYF

size: NA
D: TRBD1
V: TRBV6-1
length: 12
J: TRBJ1-2
DNA: TGTGCCAGCAGGACAGGGTATTATGGCTACACCTTC
CDR3: CASRTGYYGYTF

size: NA
D: TRBD2
V: TRBV19
length: 19
J: TRBJ2-2
DNA: TGTGCCAGTAGTTTTCGAGGGACTAGCGGGGGGTCGAACACCGGGGAGCTGTTTTTT
CDR3: CASSFRGTSGGSNTGELFF